The entry below gives a single TCR beta chain sequence along with its context. The data are from a study of blood T cell repertoires in COVID-19. Study context: The cDNA or gDNA used as material had been derived from T cells, B-cell-depleted T cells, or PBMCs.

Measured with immunoSEQ multiplex PCR; TCRdb has only the in-frame clones, and not every one. The sample lists 35,000 to 45,000 clones, roughly 88% seen once, with around 2.3% in the top ten. The J segment lost 2 bases and the V segment lost 5 bases, leaving 6 bases of the junction unmatched. The germline V gene encodes CDR1 SEHNR and CDR2 FQNEAQ (reference sequence). The CDR3 is 15 residues long. The TCR sequence derives from a human donor in a cohort sampled during active COVID-19. The V gene is TRBV7-9, the J gene TRBJ2-3, with 8 nucleotides matching TRBD1. The sequenced sample consisted of peripheral blood. CDR3 amino acids: CASSTGQAFTDTQYF. The DNA for the CDR3 is TGTGCCAGCAGCACGGGACAGGCCTTCACAGATACGCAGTATTTT.